The TCR beta chain under discussion was sequenced for a study of cytomegalovirus exposure and HLA in healthy donors. To note about this clone: Its antigen is not identified.

Use of 60 Vbeta and 13 Jbeta primers characterized the PCR. TCRdb's copy holds only in-frame clones and misses some; the assay was immunoSEQ multiplex PCR. The data hold 200,000 to 250,000 clones, with around 85% observed a single time. The CDR3 extends over 15 amino acids. Germline CDR1 MNHEY, CDR2 SVGAGI. V trimming: 2 bases; J trimming: 4 bases; junction bases outside the gene matches: 7. Study outcomes and limitations: Across donors, most TCRs were seen rarely, yet some public ones were widespread.

Material: PBMCs. The sequence derives from a man aged 50-60 years in good health and CMV-seronegative. The chain links TRBV6-5 to TRBJ2-7; 8 positions match TRBD2. This CDR3 reads CASSYRGGRGYEQYF. In DNA, the CDR3 is TGTGCCAGCAGTTACCGGGGGGGGAGAGGATACGAGCAGTACTTC.